What follows are 21 T cell receptor beta chains derived from one specimen sequenced in a study of graft-versus-host responses after intestinal transplantation. Here immunoSEQ multiplex PCR was the method, and the copy in TCRdb shows in-frame clones only, minus some. The sample yields 90,000 to 100,000 clones, more than 75% seen once. The source material was PBMCs, sampled 255 days after intestinal transplant. The source is a human patient who received an intestinal transplant, so some T cells may come from the graft donor.

This clone was observed once. V and J are TRBV27 and TRBJ2-1; 12 bases map to TRBD2. The junction had 4 bases not matched to a gene; V was cut back by 5 bases and J by 2 bases. This CDR3 comprises 16 residues. CDR1 is MNHEY and CDR2 is SMNVEV in the germline V gene (reference sequence). The CDR3 DNA is TGTGCCAGCAGTCCAAGACTAGCGGGAGCCTACAATGAGCAGTTCTTC. Amino acid sequence: CASSPRLAGAYNEQFF.

This chain links TRBV27 with TRBJ2-1, with D possibly matching TRBD1 (6 bases). Trimming removed 5 bases from V and 0 bases from J, with 11 bases in between. The CDR3 runs 15 residues. CDR1 and CDR2 from the germline V gene are MNHEY and SMNVEV (reference sequence). The CDR3 protein is CASSRTASSYNEQFF. The CDR3 nucleotides are TGTGCCAGCAGTAGGACAGCGAGCTCCTACAATGAGCAGTTCTTC.

By its share, this clone is medium-sized. The rearrangement joins TRBV6-5 to TRBJ2-7, with 10 bases matching TRBD2. The V and J ends lost 0 bases and 13 bases, in that order; junction bases with no gene match: 12. This CDR3 spans 15 amino acids. Germline loops: CDR1 MNHEY, CDR2 SVGAGI. The DNA of the CDR3 is TGTGCCAGCAGTTACTCTGGGGACAGCGGGAGGGCCCGTTACTTC. This sequence encodes CASSYSGDSGRARYF.

J is TRBJ2-1 and V is TRBV6-6; TRBD2 is a possible D gene (5 bases). Per germline, CDR1 MNHNY and CDR2 SVGAGI (reference sequence). The CDR3 has 16 residues. The ends were cut back, 2 bases at V and 0 bases at J, with 11 bases in the middle. DNA for the CDR3: TGTGCCAGCAGTTACGATCGACTAACCTCCTACAATGAGCAGTTCTTC. Protein: CASSYDRLTSYNEQFF.

The V and J genes are TRBV4-2 and TRBJ2-2; 9 bases are shared with TRBD2. The CDR3 has 16 residues. CDR1 and CDR2 from the germline V gene are LGHNA and YNFKEQ. Trimming at V came to 0 bases and at J to 4 bases, leaving 3 bases not matched to a gene. The CDR3 sequence is CASSQDKREVTGELFF. In DNA form, the CDR3 reads TGTGCCAGCAGCCAAGACAAGCGGGAGGTCACCGGGGAGCTGTTTTTT.

A single count supports this clone. The J gene is TRBJ2-1, the V gene TRBV28; 7 bases map to TRBD1. Germline V gene data show CDR1 as MDHEN and CDR2 as SYDVKM. CDR3 length: 15 amino acids. V lost 6 bases to trimming and J lost 2 bases; unmatched junction nucleotides: 7. The CDR3 loop reads CASRADRDPYNEQFF. In DNA form, the CDR3 reads TGTGCCAGCAGGGCCGACAGGGACCCCTACAATGAGCAGTTCTTC. Combining the CDR3 with reference TRBV28 and TRBJ2-1 gives the whole variable domain DVKVTQSSRYLVKRTGEKVFLECVQDMDHENMFWYRQDPGLGLRLIYFSYDVKMKEKGDIPEGYSVSREKKERFSLILESASTNQTSMYLCASRADRDPYNEQFFGPGTRLTVL.

The chain joins TRBV7-8 to TRBJ2-3, with 7 positions matching TRBD2. Germline trimming cut 2 bases from V and 5 bases from J; bases unmatched to any gene: 7. The CDR3 loop spans 15 amino acids. Germline-derived CDR1 and CDR2 are SGHVS and FQNEAQ. The CDR3: CASSLFAGERDTQYF. The CDR3 bases are TGTGCCAGCAGCTTATTTGCGGGGGAAAGAGATACGCAGTATTTT.

DNA of the CDR3: TGTGCCAGCAGTCACCAGGGTGCCTACACCTTC. This encodes CASSHQGAYTF. V is TRBV6-4 and J is TRBJ1-2, with D possibly TRBD1 on 5 matching bases. The CDR3 spans 11 residues. Germline V lookup: CDR1 MRHNA, CDR2 SNTAGT. V was trimmed by 5 bases and J by 10 bases, leaving 11 bases between them.

The chain has TRBV2 and TRBJ2-3, with unresolved D. Germline assignment: CDR1 SNHLY and CDR2 FYNNEI. The CDR3 extends over 11 amino acids. Trimming stripped 8 bases from V and 6 bases from J, with 9 bases between. This CDR3 reads CASHETDTQYF. The CDR3 DNA reads as TGTGCCAGCCACGAGACTGATACGCAGTATTTT.

The CDR3 DNA follows: TGTGCCAGCAGCCGTCCGGGACAGAGTCCAGAAGCTTTCTTT. Protein sequence: CASSRPGQSPEAFF. The gene calls are TRBV5-5 and TRBJ1-1, with 7 bases aligning to TRBD1. The CDR3 runs 14 residues. V lost 4 bases and J lost 8; bases outside the gene matches: 11. Germline CDR1 SGHKS, CDR2 YYEKEE (reference sequence).

Comments on this clone: At one of its ends the junction is not consistent with the germline gene, which may arise from a read error. J is TRBJ2-7 and V is TRBV7-7, with unresolved D. Per germline, CDR1 SSHAT and CDR2 FNYEAQ (reference sequence). The CDR3 is 14 residues long. This chain's CDR3 is CASSLGPDSYEQYF. The CDR3 coding sequence is TGTGCTAGCAGCTTAGGGCCGGACTCCTACGAGCAGTACTTC.

V is TRBV7-6 and J is TRBJ2-1; 10 nucleotides agree with TRBD1. This CDR3 contains 17 residues. Germline V CDR1 and CDR2: SGHVS, FNYEAQ. After removal of 2 bases from V and 6 bases from J, the junction contained 10 bases not matched to a gene. The CDR3 coding sequence is TGTGCCAGCAGCTTAAGGTTCGGGACAGGGGTTATCAATGAGCAGTTCTTC. Translation: CASSLRFGTGVINEQFF.

V usage is TRBV6-6 and J usage is TRBJ1-5; unclear D gene. The CDR3 totals 15 residues. Germline V gives CDR1 MNHNY, CDR2 SVGAGI (reference sequence). Trimming removed 2 bases at V and 2 bases at J, with 10 bases between. The CDR3, as DNA: TGTGCCAGCAGTTACCCCCCCATGGGCAATCAGCCCCAGCATTTT. Translated, it gives CASSYPPMGNQPQHF.

The chain recombines TRBV29-1 with TRBJ2-3, with a weak D call TRBD2 (6 bases). The V and J ends lost 3 bases and 9 bases respectively, with 10 bases between them. Germline assignment: CDR1 SQVTM and CDR2 ANQGSEA. The CDR3 has 11 residues. CDR3 DNA: TGCAGCGTTGAGGAAGGAGGGACGCAGTATTTT. It codes for CSVEEGGTQYF.

This chain connects TRBV7-9 to TRBJ2-1, with TRBD1 identical over 7 bases. This CDR3 is built from 18 residues. Trimming removed 5 bases from V and 2 bases from J; junction bases left unmatched: 15. Per the germline V gene, CDR1 is SEHNR and CDR2 is FQNEAQ (reference sequence). The CDR3 DNA reads as TGTGCCAGCAGCCGCCCTCTCTTGAGAGGGACAGCCTACAATGAGCAGTTCTTC. As protein: CASSRPLLRGTAYNEQFF.

The genes are TRBV7-2 and TRBJ1-2, with D hard to call. V shed 1 base and J shed 8 bases, with 11 bases lying between them. The CDR3 runs to 13 residues. Looked up from germline, CDR1 is SGHTA and CDR2 is FQGNSA. As DNA, the CDR3 is TGTGCCAGCAGCTTAGTCGGTATCAAGGGCTACACCTTC. Residues: CASSLVGIKGYTF.

The chain is built from TRBV5-4 and TRBJ2-2; 8 bases line up with TRBD1. The CDR3 is 14 amino acids. J was trimmed by 7 bases and V by 1 base; bases with no gene match: 3. Looked up from germline, CDR1 is SGHNT and CDR2 is YYREEE (reference sequence). The CDR3: CASSLTGGSGELFF. CDR3 DNA sequence: TGTGCCAGCAGCTTGACAGGGGGAAGCGGGGAGCTGTTTTTT.

The rearrangement uses TRBV5-1 and TRBJ1-4; no reliable D call. V was pared by 5 bases and J by 5 bases, with 10 bases between. The V gene's germline CDR1 is SGHRS and CDR2 YFSETQ. The CDR3 loop spans 13 amino acids. Written as DNA, the CDR3 is TGCGCCAGCAGTGGTGCGGAAAATGAAAAACTGTTTTTT. Translating gives CASSGAENEKLFF.

The rearrangement uses TRBV11-2 and TRBJ1-4; D not resolved. The CDR3 is 14 amino acids. In germline, CDR1 is SGHAT, CDR2 FQNNGV. The V gene lost 5 bases and the J gene lost 4 bases, with 11 bases spanning the gap. As DNA, the CDR3 is TGTGCCAGCAGCCCAGAGATTAATAATGAAAAACTGTTTTTT. Protein product: CASSPEINNEKLFF.

V is TRBV5-6 and J is TRBJ2-5, with D uncertain. V shed 2 bases and J shed 2 bases, with 7 bases lying between them. This CDR3 has 13 residues. The germline V gene has CDR1 SGHDT and CDR2 YYEEEE. The CDR3 DNA follows: TGTGCCAGCAGCTTAGTGCCGCAAGAGACCCAGTACTTC. Translated: CASSLVPQETQYF.

The rearrangement joins TRBV7-2 to TRBJ1-1; D remains ambiguous. V dropped 5 bases and J dropped 7 bases, with 8 bases sitting between them. In germline, CDR1 is SGHTA, CDR2 FQGNSA. The CDR3 consists of 11 residues. CDR3 sequence (DNA): TGTGCCAGCAGCCCCGTTGGTGAAGCTTTCTTT. Its translation: CASSPVGEAFF.